The TCR beta chain described here comes from a study of cytomegalovirus exposure and HLA in healthy donors. V was cut by 5 bases and J by 10 bases, with 22 bases left in between. Germline CDR1 reads SGHNT; CDR2 reads YYREEE (reference sequence). The CDR3 runs to 15 residues. Primers included in the PCR were 60 Vbeta and 13 Jbeta primers. Sequencing used immunoSEQ multiplex PCR; TCRdb keeps in-frame clones, though not all of them. This sample has about 160,000 clones, with over 80% found just once. Sequencing used PBMCs. The receptor was derived from a girl aged 10 to 17 in good health and CMV-seropositive. The chain links TRBV5-4 to TRBJ2-1, with a possible D match to TRBD2 (7 bases). The CDR3 reads CASRREGRRGPEQFF. The CDR3 region has the DNA TGTGCCAGCAGAAGGGAGGGCCGTCGGGGGCCAGAGCAGTTCTTC.